This entry concerns a single TCR beta chain. This sample was taken from a study of shared clonotypes between healthy human individuals. This CDR3 is 12 amino acids long. Trimming removed 5 bases at V and 10 bases at J, with 14 bases between. The germline V gene has CDR1 SGHAT and CDR2 FQNNGV. Produced via immunoSEQ multiplex PCR; TCRdb's table is partial and in-frame only. The table has 550,000 to 700,000 clones, around four fifths seen once. The sequence was obtained from a woman in her 30s in good health. Sequences were obtained from memory CD4+ T cells sorted from blood. Subset here: CD45RA-negative fraction. The chain couples TRBV11-2 to TRBJ1-1; D gene ambiguous. The CDR3 reads CASSPPLSRAFF. As DNA, the CDR3 is TGTGCCAGCAGCCCCCCCCTAAGTAGAGCTTTCTTT.